Listed below are T cell receptor beta chains from one sample, sequenced in a study of blood T cells in healthy people across ages. TCRdb reprocessed the 5' RACE reads via MiXCR and lists one record per CDR3 protein. In the table there are about 780,000 distinct CDR3 sequences, about 42% of which are singletons. The sequenced material came from blood. These receptors were taken from a man older than 75 in good health. Each CDR3 is given with its conserved first and last residue. A D gene is named only where the DNA matches it firmly. Clone sizes are given selectively: once, few, many, or a class where the clone is expanded.

v_call: TRBV7-2
j_call: TRBJ2-7
clone_size: few
d_call: .
cdr3_aa: CASSLSRNSYEQYF
cdr3_nt: TGTGCCAGCAGCTTAAGTCGGAACTCCTACGAGCAGTACTTC

v_call: TRBV6-6
j_call: TRBJ2-7
clone_size: .
d_call: .
cdr3_aa: CASTPGVYEQYF
cdr3_nt: TGTGCCAGCACACCGGGAGTCTACGAGCAGTACTTC

v_call: TRBV20-1
j_call: TRBJ2-4
clone_size: few
d_call: TRBD2
cdr3_aa: CSARPIGGGTKNIQYF
cdr3_nt: TGCAGTGCTAGACCAATCGGGGGGGGAACTAAAAACATTCAGTACTTC

v_call: TRBV11-1
j_call: TRBJ2-1
clone_size: many
d_call: TRBD2
cdr3_aa: CASSLGGAGSSYNEQFF
cdr3_nt: TGTGCCAGCAGCTTAGGAGGAGCGGGGAGCTCCTACAATGAGCAGTTCTTC

v_call: TRBV29-1
j_call: TRBJ2-5
clone_size: .
d_call: .
cdr3_aa: CSVQEGSLETQYF
cdr3_nt: TGCAGCGTGCAAGAGGGCAGTCTGGAGACCCAGTACTTC

v_call: TRBV4-2
j_call: TRBJ2-3
clone_size: .
d_call: TRBD1
cdr3_aa: CASSQVGTGPDTQYF
cdr3_nt: TGTGCCAGCAGCCAAGTTGGGACAGGTCCAGATACGCAGTATTTT

v_call: TRBV2
j_call: TRBJ2-7
clone_size: .
d_call: .
cdr3_aa: CAGGREYEQYF
cdr3_nt: TGTGCCGGCGGCCGGGAATACGAGCAGTACTTC

v_call: TRBV5-1
j_call: TRBJ2-5
clone_size: .
d_call: .
cdr3_aa: CASSFNPDRPWETQYF
cdr3_nt: TGCGCCAGCAGCTTTAATCCTGACAGGCCATGGGAGACCCAGTACTTC

v_call: TRBV27
j_call: TRBJ2-5
clone_size: .
d_call: .
cdr3_aa: CASSLVGGGWQETQYF
cdr3_nt: TGTGCCAGCAGTTTGGTTGGCGGGGGCTGGCAAGAGACCCAGTACTTC

v_call: TRBV15
j_call: TRBJ2-7
clone_size: .
d_call: .
cdr3_aa: CATSRARGYEQYF
cdr3_nt: TGTGCCACCAGCAGGGCCAGGGGCTACGAGCAGTACTTC

v_call: TRBV7-9
j_call: TRBJ2-1
clone_size: .
d_call: TRBD1
cdr3_aa: CASSTRDRGENEQFF
cdr3_nt: TGTGCCAGCAGCACAAGGGACAGGGGGGAGAATGAGCAGTTCTTC

v_call: TRBV5-5
j_call: TRBJ2-5
clone_size: few
d_call: .
cdr3_aa: CASSLRLAVGQETQYF
cdr3_nt: TGTGCCAGCAGCTTGCGCCTAGCCGTGGGCCAAGAGACCCAGTACTTC

v_call: TRBV7-3
j_call: TRBJ2-2
clone_size: few
d_call: TRBD2
cdr3_aa: CASKLAGSTGELFF
cdr3_nt: TGTGCCAGCAAATTAGCGGGATCCACCGGGGAGCTGTTTTTT

v_call: TRBV28
j_call: TRBJ2-7
clone_size: .
d_call: TRBD1
cdr3_aa: CASSLSLRDRGSSYEQYF
cdr3_nt: TGTGCCAGCAGTTTATCTCTCCGGGACAGGGGGAGCTCCTACGAGCAGTACTTC

v_call: TRBV29-1
j_call: TRBJ2-1
clone_size: .
d_call: TRBD2
cdr3_aa: CSVGAGGPDEQFF
cdr3_nt: TGCAGCGTTGGCGCGGGAGGGCCAGATGAGCAGTTCTTC

v_call: TRBV7-8
j_call: TRBJ2-2
clone_size: .
d_call: TRBD1
cdr3_aa: CASSLTLTGTGDTGELFF
cdr3_nt: TGTGCCAGCAGTCTGACCTTGACCGGGACAGGGGACACCGGGGAGCTGTTTTTT

v_call: TRBV6-5
j_call: TRBJ2-2
clone_size: .
d_call: .
cdr3_aa: CASRLGTGELFF
cdr3_nt: TGTGCCAGCCGGCTGGGCACCGGGGAGCTGTTTTTT

v_call: TRBV20-1
j_call: TRBJ2-4
clone_size: few
d_call: .
cdr3_aa: CSAEGGPRIQYF
cdr3_nt: TGCAGTGCTGAGGGGGGCCCCCGGATTCAGTACTTC

v_call: TRBV19
j_call: TRBJ2-1
clone_size: .
d_call: .
cdr3_aa: CASSGQGGGDSYNEQFF
cdr3_nt: TGTGCCAGTAGTGGACAAGGTGGCGGGGACTCCTACAATGAGCAGTTCTTC

v_call: TRBV9
j_call: TRBJ2-7
clone_size: .
d_call: TRBD2
cdr3_aa: CASSVIAGGDYNEQYF
cdr3_nt: TGTGCCAGCAGCGTAATAGCGGGAGGGGACTACAATGAGCAGTACTTC

v_call: TRBV29-1
j_call: TRBJ1-2
clone_size: .
d_call: TRBD1
cdr3_aa: CSVEVQGVNYGYTF
cdr3_nt: TGCAGCGTTGAAGTGCAGGGGGTTAACTATGGCTACACCTTC

v_call: TRBV7-2
j_call: TRBJ2-7
clone_size: .
d_call: TRBD2
cdr3_aa: CASSFGGAGDNEQYF
cdr3_nt: TGTGCCAGCAGCTTTGGCGGAGCGGGAGACAATGAGCAGTACTTC

v_call: TRBV6-2/TRBV6-3
j_call: TRBJ2-7
clone_size: few
d_call: .
cdr3_aa: CASSPNAGYEQYF
cdr3_nt: TGTGCCAGCAGCCCAAATGCCGGCTACGAGCAGTACTTC

v_call: TRBV30
j_call: TRBJ2-3
clone_size: once
d_call: TRBD2
cdr3_aa: CAWTLGLVADTQYF
cdr3_nt: TGTGCCTGGACCCTCGGACTAGTCGCAGATACGCAGTATTTT

v_call: TRBV7-2
j_call: TRBJ2-5
clone_size: few
d_call: .
cdr3_aa: CASSLNWGASQETQYF
cdr3_nt: TGTGCCAGCAGCTTAAATTGGGGGGCGAGCCAAGAGACCCAGTACTTC

v_call: TRBV4-2
j_call: TRBJ2-3
clone_size: many
d_call: .
cdr3_aa: CASSRSGGGTDTQYF
cdr3_nt: TGTGCCAGCAGCCGATCAGGGGGGGGCACAGATACGCAGTATTTT

v_call: TRBV7-2
j_call: TRBJ2-5
clone_size: few
d_call: .
cdr3_aa: CASSLAGTKQETQYF
cdr3_nt: TGTGCCAGCAGCTTGGCGGGTACGAAACAAGAGACCCAGTACTTC

v_call: TRBV7-2
j_call: TRBJ2-1
clone_size: .
d_call: .
cdr3_aa: CASSSQALSYNEQFF
cdr3_nt: TGTGCCAGCAGTTCACAGGCCCTCTCCTACAATGAGCAGTTCTTC

v_call: TRBV28
j_call: TRBJ1-1
clone_size: .
d_call: TRBD1
cdr3_aa: CASRQQGTEAFF
cdr3_nt: TGTGCTAGCAGGCAACAGGGGACTGAAGCTTTCTTT

v_call: TRBV29-1
j_call: TRBJ2-1
clone_size: .
d_call: .
cdr3_aa: CSTRAVSYDEQFF
cdr3_nt: TGCAGCACTAGGGCGGTCTCCTACGATGAGCAGTTCTTC

v_call: TRBV29-1
j_call: TRBJ2-1
clone_size: .
d_call: .
cdr3_aa: CSGSDNEQFF
cdr3_nt: TGCAGCGGGAGCGACAATGAGCAGTTCTTC

v_call: TRBV5-1
j_call: TRBJ1-4
clone_size: .
d_call: .
cdr3_aa: CASSSRRDRSNEKLFF
cdr3_nt: TGCGCCAGCAGCTCACGCCGGGACCGAAGTAATGAAAAACTGTTTTTT

v_call: TRBV5-1
j_call: TRBJ1-6
clone_size: few
d_call: .
cdr3_aa: CASSLRQYYNSPLHF
cdr3_nt: TGCGCCAGCAGCCTTCGACAGTACTATAATTCACCCCTCCACTTT

v_call: TRBV4-2
j_call: TRBJ2-3
clone_size: .
d_call: .
cdr3_aa: CASSLGTSTDTRYF
cdr3_nt: TGTGCCAGCAGCCTTGGGACCAGCACAGATACGCGGTATTTT

v_call: TRBV7-9
j_call: TRBJ2-6
clone_size: .
d_call: .
cdr3_aa: CASSLGLGADSGANVLTF
cdr3_nt: TGTGCCAGCAGCTTAGGTTTAGGGGCCGACTCTGGGGCCAACGTCCTGACTTTC

v_call: TRBV30
j_call: TRBJ1-6
clone_size: .
d_call: TRBD1
cdr3_aa: CASDRGLSPLHF
cdr3_nt: TGTGCCTCTGACAGGGGCCTTTCACCCCTCCACTTT

v_call: TRBV7-2
j_call: TRBJ1-6
clone_size: .
d_call: .
cdr3_aa: CASRRDQDSPLHF
cdr3_nt: TGTGCCAGCAGAAGGGACCAGGATTCACCCCTCCACTTT

v_call: TRBV27
j_call: TRBJ2-1
clone_size: few
d_call: TRBD2
cdr3_aa: CASSLYRTSSPGEQFF
cdr3_nt: TGTGCCAGCAGTTTATATAGGACTAGCTCACCGGGGGAGCAGTTCTTC

v_call: TRBV12-3/TRBV12-4
j_call: TRBJ1-2
clone_size: .
d_call: .
cdr3_aa: CASSYGILNYGYTF
cdr3_nt: TGTGCCAGCAGTTACGGTATCTTAAACTATGGCTACACCTTC

v_call: TRBV20-1
j_call: TRBJ2-7
clone_size: few
d_call: TRBD2
cdr3_aa: CSARGSGTGYEQYF
cdr3_nt: TGCAGTGCTAGGGGTAGCGGGACGGGGTACGAGCAGTACTTC

v_call: TRBV18
j_call: TRBJ2-7
clone_size: .
d_call: TRBD1
cdr3_aa: CASSHGTVSSSYEQYF
cdr3_nt: TGTGCCAGCTCACACGGGACAGTCTCAAGCTCCTACGAGCAGTACTTC

v_call: TRBV20-1
j_call: TRBJ2-4
clone_size: .
d_call: TRBD1
cdr3_aa: CSAGGGTGQNIQYF
cdr3_nt: TGCAGTGCTGGGGGGGGGACAGGGCAAAACATTCAGTACTTC

v_call: TRBV5-1
j_call: TRBJ2-3
clone_size: .
d_call: .
cdr3_aa: CASSPRAQGTDTQYF
cdr3_nt: TGCGCCAGCAGCCCTAGGGCCCAAGGGACAGATACGCAGTATTTT

v_call: TRBV7-2
j_call: TRBJ2-3
clone_size: .
d_call: TRBD2
cdr3_aa: CASSLAGLAGGTGTQYF
cdr3_nt: TGTGCCAGCAGCTTAGCGGGACTAGCGGGGGGCACAGGTACGCAGTATTTT

v_call: TRBV12-3/TRBV12-4
j_call: TRBJ1-2
clone_size: .
d_call: TRBD1
cdr3_aa: CASSFGTGAGYTF
cdr3_nt: TGTGCCAGCAGTTTCGGGACAGGGGCCGGCTACACCTTC

v_call: TRBV7-3
j_call: TRBJ1-6
clone_size: .
d_call: .
cdr3_aa: CASSLTADSPLHF
cdr3_nt: TGTGCCAGCAGCTTAACGGCAGACTCACCCCTCCACTTT

v_call: TRBV7-2
j_call: TRBJ2-1
clone_size: .
d_call: TRBD1
cdr3_aa: CASSRGQGDREQFF
cdr3_nt: TGTGCCAGCAGCCGGGGACAGGGGGATAGGGAGCAGTTCTTC

v_call: TRBV27
j_call: TRBJ2-1
clone_size: .
d_call: .
cdr3_aa: CASSLSRRSVAVISYNEQFF
cdr3_nt: TGTGCCAGCAGTTTATCTCGTAGGTCGGTAGCGGTTATCTCCTACAATGAGCAGTTCTTC

v_call: TRBV5-5
j_call: TRBJ1-4
clone_size: .
d_call: .
cdr3_aa: CASSRRGGAGNEKLFF
cdr3_nt: TGTGCCAGCAGCCGACGGGGGGGCGCAGGGAATGAAAAACTGTTTTTT

v_call: TRBV7-2
j_call: TRBJ2-3
clone_size: .
d_call: TRBD2
cdr3_aa: CASIIMGRENTDTQYF
cdr3_nt: TGTGCCAGCATTATAATGGGGCGGGAGAACACAGATACGCAGTATTTT

v_call: TRBV6-1
j_call: TRBJ2-7
clone_size: .
d_call: TRBD2
cdr3_aa: CASSVAGEVREQYF
cdr3_nt: TGTGCCAGCAGTGTAGCGGGAGAGGTCCGCGAGCAGTACTTC